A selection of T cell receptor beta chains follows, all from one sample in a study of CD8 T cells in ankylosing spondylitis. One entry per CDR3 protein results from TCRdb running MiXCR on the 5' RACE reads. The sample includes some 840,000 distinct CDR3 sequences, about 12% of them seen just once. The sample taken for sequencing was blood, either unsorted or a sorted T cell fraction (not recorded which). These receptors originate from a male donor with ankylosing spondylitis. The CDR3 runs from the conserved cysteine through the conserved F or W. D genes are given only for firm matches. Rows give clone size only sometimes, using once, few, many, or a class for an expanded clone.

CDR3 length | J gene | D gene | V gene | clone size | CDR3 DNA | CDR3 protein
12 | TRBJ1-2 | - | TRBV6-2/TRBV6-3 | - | TGTGCCACCGAAACATATAACTATGGCTACACCTTC | CATETYNYGYTF
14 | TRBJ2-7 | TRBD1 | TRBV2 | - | TGTGCCAGCAGTGTTTTGGGACAGGGGTACGAGCAGTACTTC | CASSVLGQGYEQYF
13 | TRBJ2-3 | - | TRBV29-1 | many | TGCAGCGTTGGGGGAAGGGGCACAGATACGCAGTATTTT | CSVGGRGTDTQYF
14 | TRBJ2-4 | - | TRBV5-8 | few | TGTGCCACCCAGATCCAAGTTGCCAAAAACATTCAGTACTTC | CATQIQVAKNIQYF
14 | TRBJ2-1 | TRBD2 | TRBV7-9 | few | TGTGCCAGCAGCTTAAACCTAGCGGGAAGTGAGCAGTTCTTC | CASSLNLAGSEQFF
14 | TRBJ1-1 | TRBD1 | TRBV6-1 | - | TGTGCCAGCAGTCCACTGACAGGGGACACTGAAGCTTTCTTT | CASSPLTGDTEAFF
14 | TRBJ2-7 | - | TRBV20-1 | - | TGCAGTGCTAGCCCCTTGGGCAGCTCCTACGAGCAGTACTTC | CSASPLGSSYEQYF
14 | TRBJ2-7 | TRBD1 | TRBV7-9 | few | TGTGCCAGCAGCAACGGGGACAGCGCCTACGAGCAGTACTTC | CASSNGDSAYEQYF
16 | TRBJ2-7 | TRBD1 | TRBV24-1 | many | TGTGCCACCAGTGATGCGAACAGGGGCCTCCCTGGCGAGCAGTACTTC | CATSDANRGLPGEQYF
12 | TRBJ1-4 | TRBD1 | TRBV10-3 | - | TGTGCCACTAGGACAGGGGACGAAAAACTGTTTTTT | CATRTGDEKLFF
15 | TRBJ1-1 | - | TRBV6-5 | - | TGTGCCAGCAGTTCCCGGGGACGCGGGAACACTGAAGCTTTCTTT | CASSSRGRGNTEAFF
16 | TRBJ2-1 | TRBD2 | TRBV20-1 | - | TGCAGTGCTAGAGTTTCTAGCGGGAGTTCCTACAATGAGCAGTTCTTC | CSARVSSGSSYNEQFF
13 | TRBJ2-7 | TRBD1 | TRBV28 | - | TGTGCCATTACTGACAGGGGCGGCTACGAGCAGTACTTC | CAITDRGGYEQYF
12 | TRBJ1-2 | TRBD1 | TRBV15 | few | TGTGCCACCAGCAGAGGGACAGGCGGCTACACCTTC | CATSRGTGGYTF
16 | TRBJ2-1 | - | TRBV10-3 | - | TGTGCCATCAGCACCGAGGCAACGGGAGCCTACAATGAGCAGTTCTTC | CAISTEATGAYNEQFF
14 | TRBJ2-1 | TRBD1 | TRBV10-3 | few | TGTGCCTCGCAGGGGGCCAACTCCTACAATGAGCAGTTCTTC | CASQGANSYNEQFF
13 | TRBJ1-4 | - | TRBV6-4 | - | TGTGCCAGCAGTCAGGGCCAGATGGGAAAACTGTTTTTT | CASSQGQMGKLFF
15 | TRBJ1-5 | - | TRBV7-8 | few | TGTGCCAGCAGCCACCATAGGGTCGGGCGTCAGCCCCAGCATTTT | CASSHHRVGRQPQHF
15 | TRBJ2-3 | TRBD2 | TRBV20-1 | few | TGCAGTGCTTTCCCCCCTAGCGGGGAAGGGGGTACGCAGTATTTT | CSAFPPSGEGGTQYF
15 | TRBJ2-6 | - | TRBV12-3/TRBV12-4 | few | TGTGCCAGCAGGCATAGGGGCTCTGGGGCCAACGTCCTGACTTTC | CASRHRGSGANVLTF
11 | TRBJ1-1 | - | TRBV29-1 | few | TGCAGCGTCCAAAGCGGGTTTGAAGCTTTCTTT | CSVQSGFEAFF
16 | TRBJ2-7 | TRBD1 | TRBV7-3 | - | TGTGCCAGCAGCTTAACCCCCGGGACAGGGGGCTACGAGCAGTACTTC | CASSLTPGTGGYEQYF
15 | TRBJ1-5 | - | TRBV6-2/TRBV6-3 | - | TGTGCCAGCAGTCTACGGGGTATGGGCAATCAGCCCCAGCATTTT | CASSLRGMGNQPQHF
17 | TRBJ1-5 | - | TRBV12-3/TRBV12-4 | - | TGTGCCAGCAGTTTAGCCCCGGGGCAGGGTAACGGTCAGCCCCAGCATTTT | CASSLAPGQGNGQPQHF
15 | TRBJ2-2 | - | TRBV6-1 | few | TGTGCCAGCAGTGAATACAGGCCGAACACCGGGGAGCTGTTTTTT | CASSEYRPNTGELFF
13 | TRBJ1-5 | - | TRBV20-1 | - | TGCAGTGTAAAGGGGGTGGGTGATCAGCCCCAGCATTTT | CSVKGVGDQPQHF
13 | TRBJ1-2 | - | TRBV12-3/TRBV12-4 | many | TGTGCCAGCAGTTTCGGACAGCGCTATGGCTACACCTTC | CASSFGQRYGYTF
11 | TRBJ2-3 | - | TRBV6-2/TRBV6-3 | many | TGTGCCACCTCGCAGGGAGATACGCAGTATTTT | CATSQGDTQYF
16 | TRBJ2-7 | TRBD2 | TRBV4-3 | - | TGCGCCAGCAGCCAAGAGTCGACTAGCGGGAGTGGCGAGCAGTACTTC | CASSQESTSGSGEQYF
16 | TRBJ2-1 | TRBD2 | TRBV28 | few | TGTGCCAGCAGTTTCCCCGGGACTAGCTCCTACAATGAGCAGTTCTTC | CASSFPGTSSYNEQFF
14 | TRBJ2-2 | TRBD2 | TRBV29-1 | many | TGCAGCGTTGAACTCAGCGGGAGGACCGGGGAGCTGTTTTTT | CSVELSGRTGELFF
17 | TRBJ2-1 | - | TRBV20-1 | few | TGCAGTCCCCAACGGGAGACGGGAGTTTGGACGTACAATGAGCAGTTCTTC | CSPQRETGVWTYNEQFF
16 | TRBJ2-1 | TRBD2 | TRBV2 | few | TGTGCCAGCAGCCAAGATAGCGGGGGGGCTGTCAATGAGCAGTTCTTC | CASSQDSGGAVNEQFF
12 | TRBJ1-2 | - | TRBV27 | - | TGTGCCAGCAGTGGATCCCGGCGCGGCTACACCTTC | CASSGSRRGYTF
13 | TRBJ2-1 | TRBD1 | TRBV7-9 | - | TGTGCCAGCAGCTGGACAGGGGGGACTGAGCAGTTCTTC | CASSWTGGTEQFF
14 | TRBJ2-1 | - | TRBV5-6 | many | TGTGCCAGCAGCTTGATGGCCCGGCCCTACGAGCAGTTCTTC | CASSLMARPYEQFF
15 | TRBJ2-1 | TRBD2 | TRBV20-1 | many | TGCAGTGCTAGGGACCCCCTAGCGGGAAACAATGAGCAGTTCTTC | CSARDPLAGNNEQFF
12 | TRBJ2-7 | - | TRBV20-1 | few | TGCAGTGCTAGTGACAGAGCCTACGAGCAGTACTTC | CSASDRAYEQYF
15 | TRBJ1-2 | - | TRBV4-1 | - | TGCGCCAGCAGTCCCGAGTCAGGGGTGCACTATGGCTACACCTTC | CASSPESGVHYGYTF
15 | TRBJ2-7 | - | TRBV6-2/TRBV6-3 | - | TGTGCCAGCAGTTACCCCGGGACCGAGTCCTACGAGCAGTACTTC | CASSYPGTESYEQYF
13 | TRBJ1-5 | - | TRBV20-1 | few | TGCAGTGCGGCATACAGGCTAAATCAGCCCCAGCATTTT | CSAAYRLNQPQHF
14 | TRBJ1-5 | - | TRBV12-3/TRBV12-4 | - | TGTGCCAGCTCATCGCGGGGTCCACCGGTGCCCCAGCATTTT | CASSSRGPPVPQHF
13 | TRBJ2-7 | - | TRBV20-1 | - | TGCAGTACTCAGGGACCGGGTACGGGCGAGCAGTACTTC | CSTQGPGTGEQYF
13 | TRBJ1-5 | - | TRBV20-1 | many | TGCAGTGCGAGAAGGGGATTCAATCAGCCCCAGCATTTT | CSARRGFNQPQHF
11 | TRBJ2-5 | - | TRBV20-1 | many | TGCAGTGCCGGTGGGGGGGAGACCCAGTACTTC | CSAGGGETQYF
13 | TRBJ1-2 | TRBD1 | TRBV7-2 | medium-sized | TGTGCCAGCAGCGGACAGGCCAACTATGGCTACACCTTC | CASSGQANYGYTF
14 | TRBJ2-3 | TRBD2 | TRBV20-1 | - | TGCAGTGCTAGGTTGGGGGGGAGGACAGATACGCAGTATTTT | CSARLGGRTDTQYF
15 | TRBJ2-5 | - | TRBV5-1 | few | TGCGCCAGCAGCTTGGGACAGTACCTCCAAGAGACCCAGTACTTC | CASSLGQYLQETQYF
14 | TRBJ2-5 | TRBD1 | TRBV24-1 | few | TGTGCCACCAGCCCACAGGGGCGGGAAGAGACCCAGTACTTC | CATSPQGREETQYF
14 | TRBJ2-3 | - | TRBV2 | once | TGTGCCAGCAGGTTGGACACGCTGGTCCATACGCAGTATTTT | CASRLDTLVHTQYF
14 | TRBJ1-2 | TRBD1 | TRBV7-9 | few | TGTGCCAGCAGCCCAAGGACAGGGGTACGGGGCTACACCTTC | CASSPRTGVRGYTF